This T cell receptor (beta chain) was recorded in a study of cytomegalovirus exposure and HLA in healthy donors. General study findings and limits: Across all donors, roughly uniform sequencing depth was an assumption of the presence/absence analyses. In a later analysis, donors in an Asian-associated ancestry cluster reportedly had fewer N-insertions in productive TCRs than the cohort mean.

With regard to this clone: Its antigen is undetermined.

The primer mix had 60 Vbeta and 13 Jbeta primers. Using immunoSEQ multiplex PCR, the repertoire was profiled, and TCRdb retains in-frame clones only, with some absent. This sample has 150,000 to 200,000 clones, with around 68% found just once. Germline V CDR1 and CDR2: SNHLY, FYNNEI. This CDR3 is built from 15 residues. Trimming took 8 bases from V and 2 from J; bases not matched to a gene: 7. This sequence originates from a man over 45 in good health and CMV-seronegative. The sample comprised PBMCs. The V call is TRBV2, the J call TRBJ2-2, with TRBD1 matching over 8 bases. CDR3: CASYRDRHNTGELFF. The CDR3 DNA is TGTGCCAGCTACCGGGACAGGCACAACACCGGGGAGCTGTTTTTT.